These T cell receptor beta chains were read from a single sample in a study of blood T cells in healthy people across ages. MiXCR, run by TCRdb on the 5' RACE reads, gives a single entry per CDR3 protein. The table lists around 820,000 distinct CDR3 sequences, around a quarter of them singletons. These data also formed part of another study, on T cells of mothers and their children.

Specimen: blood. These receptors all come from a boy younger than 18 in good health. Each CDR3 is given with its conserved first and last residue. The order of the fields is J gene, D gene, V gene, clone size, CDR3 DNA, CDR3 protein. A D gene is named only where the DNA matches it firmly. Some rows mark clone size as missing; the rest say once, few, many or name a class of expanded clone.

>TRBJ2-2|NA|TRBV27|NA
NA
CASSLSTGGSYEQYFGPGTGELFF
>TRBJ2-3|TRBD2|TRBV7-9|NA
TGTGCCAGCAGCGACCTTGGACTAGCGGGGCTCACAGATACGCAGTATTTT
CASSDLGLAGLTDTQYF
>TRBJ1-4|NA|TRBV12-3/TRBV12-4|NA
TGTGCCAGCAGTTCGGGCAGGGCTGAAAAACTGTTTTTT
CASSSGRAEKLFF
>TRBJ1-4|NA|TRBV7-2|once
TGTGCCAGCAGCCCCCAGGTGGGGACTAATGAAAAACTGTTTTTT
CASSPQVGTNEKLFF
>TRBJ2-5|NA|TRBV3-1|few
TGTGCCAGCAGCCAAGTAATTAGAACGGCGAATTTGGAGACCCAGTACTTC
CASSQVIRTANLETQYF
>TRBJ2-4|NA|TRBV4-3|NA
TGCGCCAGCAGCCAAGATACGGGTAAAGCCAAAAACATTCAGTACTTC
CASSQDTGKAKNIQYF
>TRBJ2-1|NA|TRBV10-3|few
TGTGCCACCTCCCGCGCGGATGAGCAGTTCTTC
CATSRADEQFF
>TRBJ2-1|NA|TRBV20-1|few
TGCAGTGCTAGAGGGGACGGTGGAGGTGGCAATGAGCAGTTCTTC
CSARGDGGGGNEQFF
>TRBJ1-4|NA|TRBV5-4|few
TGTGCCAGCAGCTACACAGCCGCAACTAATGAAAAACTGTTTTTT
CASSYTAATNEKLFF
>TRBJ1-1|NA|TRBV30|few
TGTGCCTGGAGAACGGGTGGGGTGAACACTGGAGCTTTCTTT
CAWRTGGVNTGAFF
>TRBJ1-6|NA|TRBV12-3/TRBV12-4|NA
TGTGCCAGCAGTTTCCGCAGGGTGAGCTCCTATAATTCACCCCTCCACTTT
CASSFRRVSSYNSPLHF
>TRBJ2-7|NA|TRBV29-1|few
TGCAGCGCCGAGGACCGGAGCTCCTACGAGCAGTACTTC
CSAEDRSSYEQYF
>TRBJ2-7|NA|TRBV20-1|NA
TGCAGTGCTAGGGATTCCGGCGGGGAGTACGAGCAGTACTTC
CSARDSGGEYEQYF
>TRBJ2-7|TRBD1|TRBV20-1|NA
TGTAGGCCCCGGGACAGGATCTCCTACGAGCAGTACTTC
CRPRDRISYEQYF
>TRBJ2-2|NA|TRBV6-1|many
TGTGCCAGCAGACCGATTTACGGCACCGGGGAGCTGTTTTTT
CASRPIYGTGELFF
>TRBJ1-6|TRBD1|TRBV7-2|many
TGTGCCAGCAGGGGACAGGGAAATTCACCCCTCCACTTT
CASRGQGNSPLHF
>TRBJ1-5|NA|TRBV7-2|few
TGTGCCAGCAGCTTTGGGACACTTCTTCCCCAGCATTTT
CASSFGTLLPQHF
>TRBJ1-2|NA|TRBV28|few
TGTGCCAGCAGTTTAGGACACACGGTCTATACCTCTGTCTATGGCTACACCTTC
CASSLGHTVYTSVYGYTF
>TRBJ1-4|TRBD1|TRBV14|NA
TGTGCCAGCAGCCAAGGGACAGGGGGTCATGAAAAACTGTTTTTT
CASSQGTGGHEKLFF
>TRBJ2-5|TRBD2|TRBV11-2|few
TGTGCCAGCAGCTCTAGCGGGGCCAAAGAGACCCAGTACTTC
CASSSSGAKETQYF
>TRBJ2-5|TRBD1|TRBV20-1|NA
TGCAGTGCTAGTACTACAGGGGGAGGTGCGGAGACCCAGTACTTC
CSASTTGGGAETQYF
>TRBJ2-1|TRBD2|TRBV20-1|NA
TGCAGATTCGGAGCGGGAGTCTACGATGAGCAGTTCTTC
CRFGAGVYDEQFF
>TRBJ2-7|TRBD2|TRBV29-1|NA
TGCAGCGCCCTCGGGGGGTTTGGCTACGAGCAGTACTTC
CSALGGFGYEQYF
>TRBJ2-5|NA|TRBV7-2|NA
TGTGCCAGCAGCTTAATGCCCCTACTTTCAGGGAGAGGCTTGGAGACCCAGTACTTC
CASSLMPLLSGRGLETQYF
>TRBJ2-4|TRBD1|TRBV7-3|NA
TGTGCCAGCAGCACCGGGACAGGAAAAAACATTCAGTACTTC
CASSTGTGKNIQYF
>TRBJ1-1|NA|TRBV6-1|few
TGTGCCAGCAGCGACCACAGGGCCGGGGACACTGAAGCTTTCTTT
CASSDHRAGDTEAFF
>TRBJ1-5|NA|TRBV12-3/TRBV12-4|NA
TGTGCCAGCAGCCTGACAGAAATAAATCAGCCCCAGCATTTT
CASSLTEINQPQHF
>TRBJ1-1|NA|TRBV12-3/TRBV12-4|NA
TGTGCCAGCAGTAGAAGGGACGCGCGAAAAGCTTTCTTT
CASSRRDARKAFF
>TRBJ2-1|TRBD1|TRBV27|few
TGTGCCAGCGGTTCCCCGGGACAGGGGGGCCGTAGCTCCTACAATGAGCAGTTCTTC
CASGSPGQGGRSSYNEQFF